This T cell receptor beta chain is drawn from a study of T cell repertoires in cytomegalovirus infection. Details on this clonotype: Antigen unknown.

TCRdb redid the calling of the reads with MiXCR, one entry per CDR3 protein. The profile shows hundreds of thousands of distinct CDR3 sequences, around 31% of them singletons. General study findings and limits: Ex vivo responses were dominated by HLA-C-restricted CMV-specific TCR beta clonotypes.

Sequencing used cultured PBMCs, obtained from culture after CMV antigen stimulation. This clonotype originated in a human donor in good health (CMV status not recorded). Some clones in this sample may be carry-over from other donors' samples.

The CDR3 loop reads CASSFRSYGYTF. Here the CDR3 DNA reads TGTGCCAGCAGTTTCCGTTCTTATGGCTACACCTTC. The chain is built from TRBV28 and TRBJ1-2; D call uncertain. Trimming left V 3 bases short and J 5 bases short, with 7 bases between. CDR1 is MDHEN, CDR2 SYDVKM, per germline. The CDR3 contains 12 residues.